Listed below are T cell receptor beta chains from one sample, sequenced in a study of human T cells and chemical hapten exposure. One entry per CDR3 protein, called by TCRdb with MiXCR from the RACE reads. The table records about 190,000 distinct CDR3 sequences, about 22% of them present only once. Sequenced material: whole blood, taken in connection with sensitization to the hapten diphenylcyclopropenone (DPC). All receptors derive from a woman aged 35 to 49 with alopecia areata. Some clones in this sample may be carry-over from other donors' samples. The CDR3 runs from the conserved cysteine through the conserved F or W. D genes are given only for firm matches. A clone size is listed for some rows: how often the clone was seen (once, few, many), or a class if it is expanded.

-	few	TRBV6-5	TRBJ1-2	CASSYSIMIGNGYTF	TGTGCCAGCAGTTACTCGATCATGATTGGCAATGGCTACACCTTC
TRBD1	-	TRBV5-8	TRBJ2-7	CASSLPRGSYEQYF	TGTGCCAGCAGCTTGCCCAGGGGGTCCTACGAGCAGTACTTC
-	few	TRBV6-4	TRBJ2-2	CASSEGDGNTGELFF	TGTGCCAGCAGTGAGGGTGACGGGAACACCGGGGAGCTGTTTTTT
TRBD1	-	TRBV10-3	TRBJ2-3	CTIRTGTGSRDTQYF	TGTACCATCAGGACCGGGACAGGGTCTAGAGATACGCAGTATTTT
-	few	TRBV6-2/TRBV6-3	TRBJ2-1	CASSYPGEQFF	TGTGCCAGCAGTTACCCGGGGGAGCAGTTCTTC
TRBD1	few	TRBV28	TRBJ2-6	CASTSPGQGAGANVLTF	TGTGCCAGCACCTCTCCGGGACAGGGGGCCGGGGCCAACGTCCTGACTTTC
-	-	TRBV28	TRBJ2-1	CASSPLTHTYNEQFF	TGTGCCAGCAGCCCCCTGACCCACACCTACAATGAGCAGTTCTTC
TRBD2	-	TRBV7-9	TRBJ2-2	CASSLVKTSGISGELFF	TGTGCCAGCAGCTTAGTGAAGACTAGCGGGATTTCCGGGGAGCTGTTTTTT
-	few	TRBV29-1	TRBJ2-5	CSVGAGLAQETQYF	TGCAGCGTGGGCGCGGGACTTGCCCAAGAGACCCAGTACTTC
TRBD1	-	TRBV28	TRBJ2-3	CASRTGGATDTQYF	TGTGCCAGCAGGACAGGGGGCGCGACAGATACGCAGTATTTT
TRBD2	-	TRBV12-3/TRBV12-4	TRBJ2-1	CASSPGTSGNEQFF	TGTGCCAGCAGTCCCGGGACTAGTGGGAATGAGCAGTTCTTC
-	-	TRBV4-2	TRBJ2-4	CASSQGQNIQYF	TGTGCCAGCAGCCAAGGACAAAACATTCAGTACTTC
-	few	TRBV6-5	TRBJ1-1	CASSYSASHMNTEAFF	TGTGCCAGCAGTTACTCGGCCAGCCACATGAACACTGAAGCTTTCTTT
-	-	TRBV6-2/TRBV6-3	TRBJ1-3	CASSYRDNVVDTIYF	TGTGCCAGCAGTTACCGGGACAATGTTGTGGACACCATATATTTT